This entry concerns a single TCR beta chain. This clone has just a few counts. Its specific antigen is unknown. The record has no base qualities; no much larger clone is one base away. Enrolling through a virtual design, the prospective study's participants ranged in age from about 18 to 100 years and lived across roughly 23 United States geographic areas. In the prospective study, cohorts were assigned on the basis of participant-reported clinical history obtained from a screening survey and a study questionnaire. Recovered participants in ImmuneRACE Cohort 3 were defined by two consecutive negative NP/OP PCR tests, clearance by a healthcare professional, or resolution of symptoms. Mobile phlebotomists in the prospective study collected whole blood, serum and a nasopharyngeal or oropharyngeal swab from every participant. Over a 2-month period, participants in the prospective study had the option of providing additional blood draws and questionnaires. Before DNA extraction, blood samples from the prospective study were shipped at room temperature or frozen.

TCRbeta CDR3 regions were amplified from genomic DNA by means of the immunoSEQ Assay, a bias-controlled multiplex PCR. The paper's processing steps were these. Within the assay, amplification of reference gene primers was used to estimate how many nucleated cells each sample contained. To quantify the absolute abundance of each unique TCRbeta CDR3 rearrangement, sequence reads were collapsed and filtered. For each sample, productive Simpson clonality was calculated as the square root of Simpson's diversity index across productive rearrangements. In TCRdb, the immuneACCESS table is reduced to in-frame sequences with V and J assigned. These tables do not hold every clone; where another copy was compared, an unresolved V gene accounts for under half, and the others remain unexplained. V, J and clone size are taken as reported in that table, and D and trimming were inferred from the DNA itself. In all, the sample holds some 330,000 clones, and approximately 90% of those were seen once. Of the sample, about 4.1% is held by the ten largest clones.

The germline V gene yields SNHLY for CDR1 and FYNNEI for CDR2. Including cysteine and phenylalanine, the CDR3 has 15 amino acids. Only the CDR3 DNA is retained, 45 bases long and in frame from the first base. V and J lose 0 bases and 6 bases, and a span of 11 bases separates them. This specimen belongs to a study of blood T cell repertoires in COVID-19 (dated by TCRdb to between 2020 and 2021). About the investigation overall: The collaborator samples originated in the United States, Italy and Spain and spanned the acute and convalescent phases of COVID-19. The material from the prospective study consisted of cDNA or gDNA derived from T cells, B-cell-depleted T cells, or PBMCs. Deeply sampled blood TCRbeta repertoires from subjects exposed to, actively infected with, or recovered from COVID-19 were included in the dataset. The repertoires were released in a freely available public database intended as a resource for research on the immune response to SARS-CoV-2. Samples were obtained from the ongoing ImmuneRACE study (first 160 participants) and from 1,254 subjects provided by 6 global collaborators. Sample metadata almost always included a de-identified subject ID, COVID-19 status, age in years and sex. Where available, HLA class I and class II types were taken from metadata supplied by the sample provider and were not determined by assay-based typing. Points the paper makes about the study in general: How much clinical and demographic metadata was included differed by source and by participant, and the metadata was provided uncurated.

This TCR was sampled from a young man who had recovered from COVID-19. The sequencing sample was made of PBMCs or T cells enriched from blood (not recorded which). The sequence joins TRBV2 to TRBJ2-2; TRBD2 is a possible D gene, resting on 6 matching bases. The nucleotides are TGTGCCAGCAGTGAAGCGCTGGGAGGTCCCGGGGAGCTGTTTTTT. Its product reads: CASSEALGGPGELFF.